Listed below are T cell receptor beta chains from one sample, sequenced in a study of shared clonotypes between healthy human individuals. Generated by immunoSEQ multiplex PCR, the TCRdb table keeps only in-frame clones and is missing some. The sample holds about 1 million clones; about 74% are singletons and the top ten take around 1.4%. The sequenced sample consisted of memory CD4+ T cells sorted from blood. These receptors were taken from a man younger than 35 in good health. The CDR3 runs from the conserved cysteine through the conserved F or W. A D gene is named only where the DNA matches it firmly. Clone size is given for some rows only: seen once, a few or many times, or a class if the clone is expanded.

DNA | CDR3 | size | J | V | D
TGTGCCAGCTCACGCACCCTGGGACAGCCTGTTGGGTATGGCTACACCTTC | CASSRTLGQPVGYGYTF | - | TRBJ1-2 | TRBV18 | TRBD1
TGTGCCAGCAGGTCAGGTCTAGCGGGGTTCACCGGGGAGCTGTTTTTT | CASRSGLAGFTGELFF | - | TRBJ2-2 | TRBV2 | TRBD2
TGTGCCAGCAGCTTAGTACAGGGGGCGCGTGGCTACACCTTC | CASSLVQGARGYTF | - | TRBJ1-2 | TRBV7-2 | TRBD1
TGTGCCAGCAGTTACGGGACAGGGATAAATAATTCACCCCTCCACTTT | CASSYGTGINNSPLHF | - | TRBJ1-6 | TRBV6-6 | TRBD1
TGCGCCAGCAGCCAAGAAGTCACCGGGGAGCTGTTTTTT | CASSQEVTGELFF | - | TRBJ2-2 | TRBV4-3 | -
TGTGCCAGCAGTTTAGCTGGGGCTAATGAAAAACTGTTTTTT | CASSLAGANEKLFF | - | TRBJ1-4 | TRBV28 | -
TGTGCCAGCTCACCTACAGGGCCTACCTACAATGAGCAGTTCTTC | CASSPTGPTYNEQFF | - | TRBJ2-1 | TRBV18 | -
TGTGCCACCAGCAAGGGACCTCAACAAGAGACCCAGTACTTC | CATSKGPQQETQYF | - | TRBJ2-5 | TRBV15 | -
TGTGCCAGCAGCCTGAGGGACAGTAGTTTTGCCACCGGGGAGCTGTTTTTT | CASSLRDSSFATGELFF | - | TRBJ2-2 | TRBV21-1 | -
TGTGCCAGCAGCTTGGGTGAGGACAGGGTAAAGGAGACCCAGTACTTC | CASSLGEDRVKETQYF | - | TRBJ2-5 | TRBV11-2 | TRBD1
TGTGCCAGCAGTGGGTGGGAGGGAGGCGAGCAGTTCTTC | CASSGWEGGEQFF | - | TRBJ2-1 | TRBV6-1 | TRBD2
TGTGCCAGCAGCTCCTCTGTAGTAGGAACCGGGGAGCTGTTTTTT | CASSSSVVGTGELFF | - | TRBJ2-2 | TRBV5-5 | -
TGTGCCTGTCGTACGAGCAACCACGAGCAGTACTTC | CACRTSNHEQYF | - | TRBJ2-7 | TRBV10-3 | -
TGTGCCAGCAGCCTCGGGGCCTCTAAAAACTTCACAGATACGCAGTATTTT | CASSLGASKNFTDTQYF | - | TRBJ2-3 | TRBV7-9 | -
TGCGCCAGCAGTGACCGACAGGGAGAAGCTTTCTTT | CASSDRQGEAFF | - | TRBJ1-1 | TRBV10-1 | TRBD1
TGTGCCAGCACAGGCGGGATAACTAACTATGGCTACACCTTC | CASTGGITNYGYTF | - | TRBJ1-2 | TRBV6-5 | -
TGTGCCACAACGGGACTCCACGGAAACATTCAGTACTTC | CATTGLHGNIQYF | few | TRBJ2-4 | TRBV2 | -